Following are 24 T cell receptor beta chains from one sample sequenced in a study of cytomegalovirus exposure and HLA in healthy donors. Data came from immunoSEQ multiplex PCR; TCRdb stores just in-frame clones and leaves some out. The data hold around 300,000 clones, with over 75% observed a single time. Sequences were obtained from PBMCs. These receptors all stem from a man aged 25-45 years in good health and CMV-seronegative.

The chain is built from TRBV7-8 and TRBJ1-6; 7 nucleotides align to TRBD1. This CDR3 is built from 15 residues. Germline V gene data show CDR1 as SGHVS and CDR2 as FQNEAQ. Germline trimming cut 2 bases from V and 7 bases from J; bases unmatched to any gene: 5. CDR3 bases: TGTGCCAGCAGCTTACAAACAGGGGCGAATTCACCCCTCCACTTT. Protein: CASSLQTGANSPLHF.

The chain has TRBV10-3 and TRBJ2-1; a weak D match, TRBD2 (6 bases). The germline gives CDR1 ENHRY, CDR2 SYGVKD. Trimming took off 4 bases at V and 8 bases at J, with 15 bases between the two ends. The CDR3 spans 14 residues. CDR3 region: CAISGGTWVDEQFF. CDR3 DNA sequence: TGTGCCATCAGTGGAGGGACTTGGGTCGATGAGCAGTTCTTC.

The rearrangement joins TRBV6-5 to TRBJ1-2, with 8 positions matching TRBD1. Germline CDR1 and CDR2: MNHEY and SVGAGI. The CDR3 is 14 residues long. The V gene end was trimmed by 6 bases and the J gene end by 3 bases; junction bases not matched to a gene: 6. In DNA, the CDR3 is TGTGCCAGCAGCAGAGGACAGGGCCACTATGGCTACACCTTC. This gives the protein CASSRGQGHYGYTF.

The chain couples TRBV6-1 to TRBJ1-5; 7 bases line up with TRBD1. V gave up 0 bases and J gave up 6 bases; unmatched junction bases: 8. The germline V gene encodes CDR1 MNHNS and CDR2 SASEGT. The CDR3 loop spans 16 amino acids. For the CDR3, the DNA is TGTGCCAGCAGTGAAGCTCCGACAGGGTCTCGTCAGCCCCAGCATTTT. It is translated as CASSEAPTGSRQPQHF.

This sequence joins TRBV7-6 and TRBJ2-1; D unclear. Germline V CDR1 and CDR2: SGHVS, FNYEAQ. The CDR3 loop spans 13 amino acids. Trimming removed 3 bases from V and 0 bases from J, with 3 bases in between. The CDR3 here is CASSLSSYNEQFF. The CDR3 DNA sequence: TGTGCCAGCAGCTTGAGCTCCTACAATGAGCAGTTCTTC.

The chain uses TRBV6-5 and TRBJ1-1; D call uncertain. V was shortened by 6 bases and J by 5 bases, with 16 bases between the two germline ends. Germline-derived CDR1 and CDR2 are MNHEY and SVGAGI. This CDR3 contains 14 residues. CDR3 residues: CASSPNEGRTEAFF. In nucleotides, the CDR3 is TGTGCCAGCAGCCCAAATGAGGGTCGGACTGAAGCTTTCTTT.

As to this clone: Compared with germline, one end of the junction differs, possibly owing to a read error. This chain connects TRBV5-5 to TRBJ2-7; 9 bases fit TRBD1. The CDR3 consists of 13 residues. Per the germline V gene, CDR1 is SGHKS and CDR2 is YYEKEE (reference sequence). CDR3 sequence: CASSIVGTGLSYF. Written as DNA, the CDR3 is TGTGCCAGCAGCATAGTAGGGACAGGGTTGTCTTATTTC.

The J gene is TRBJ1-2, the V gene TRBV19; the match to TRBD1 covers 9 bases. Germline loops: CDR1 LNHDA, CDR2 SQIVND (reference sequence). J gave up 5 bases and V 8 bases, and 6 bases lay outside the gene matches. This CDR3 spans 13 amino acids. In DNA, the CDR3 is TGTGCCAGTTGCAGGACAGGGGAATATGGCTACACCTTC. Translating it yields CASCRTGEYGYTF.

This chain uses TRBV4-1 with TRBJ2-7; no definite D call. This CDR3 spans 13 amino acids. The V end was cut by 1 base, the J end by 7 bases, with 11 bases between. Germline lookup yields CDR1 MGHRA and CDR2 YSYEKL. The CDR3 region is CASSQGPTREQYF. CDR3 DNA: TGCGCCAGCAGCCAAGGCCCCACGCGGGAGCAGTACTTC.

This clone was seen only a few times. The chain uses TRBV2 and TRBJ2-7, with 8 bases lining up with TRBD1. J gave up 5 bases and V 8 bases, and 8 bases lay outside the gene matches. From germline, CDR1 is SNHLY and CDR2 FYNNEI. CDR3 length: 13 residues. CDR3 coding DNA: TGTGCCAGCTCCCGACAGGGGAACCACGAGCAGTACTTC. Translating gives CASSRQGNHEQYF.

In its sample, this clone was seen a few times. The chain is built from TRBV29-1 and TRBJ1-1; D is undetermined. The CDR3 loop spans 12 amino acids. The germline V gene encodes CDR1 SQVTM and CDR2 ANQGSEA. Deletions cut 4 bases from V and 1 base from J, with 7 bases between. CDR3 DNA sequence: TGCAGCGTTGTAAGAGGGAACACTGAAGCTTTCTTT. Translating gives CSVVRGNTEAFF.

This clone has only one observation. The CDR3 loop is CASSYNSNYGYTF. The CDR3 DNA reads TGTGCCAGCAGCTACAACAGCAACTATGGCTACACCTTC. V usage is TRBV5-4 and J usage is TRBJ1-2; no reliable D call. V was shortened by 3 bases and J by 2 bases, with 8 bases between the two germline ends. Germline V gives CDR1 SGHNT, CDR2 YYREEE (reference sequence). CDR3 length equals 13 residues.

The J gene is TRBJ1-1, the V gene TRBV7-9, with D possibly matching TRBD1 (6 bases). Germline assignment: CDR1 SEHNR and CDR2 FQNEAQ (reference sequence). V lost 5 bases and J lost 5, with 24 bases in between. The CDR3 length is 17 residues. The CDR3 is CASSPAAANRDATEAFF. The CDR3 nucleotides are TGTGCCAGCAGCCCAGCAGCAGCGAACAGGGACGCGACTGAAGCTTTCTTT.

The V call is TRBV18, the J call TRBJ1-1, with no clear D. The germline gives CDR1 KGHSH, CDR2 LQKENI. V was cut by 3 bases and J by 0 bases, with 5 bases left in between. The CDR3 runs to 13 residues. CDR3 sequence: CASSPYMNTEAFF. The CDR3, as DNA: TGTGCCAGCTCACCTTACATGAACACTGAAGCTTTCTTT.

The chain links TRBV7-9 to TRBJ1-5, with 9 bases that match TRBD1. Trimming took 5 bases from V and 6 from J; bases not matched to a gene: 8. Germline V gives CDR1 SEHNR, CDR2 FQNEAQ (reference sequence). The CDR3 is 15 amino acids. CDR3 DNA sequence: TGTGCCAGCAGCCCCGGGGACAGGGAAAGTCAGCCCCAGCATTTT. Protein sequence: CASSPGDRESQPQHF.

V gene TRBV6-1 combines with J gene TRBJ2-5, with 7 nucleotides matching TRBD2. The V segment lost 0 bases and the J segment 0 bases; nucleotides outside the gene matches: 1. The CDR3 sequence is 15 residues long. Germline lookup yields CDR1 MNHNS and CDR2 SASEGT. The DNA for the CDR3 is TGTGCCAGCAGTGAAGCGGGGGGGGACCAAGAGACCCAGTACTTC. It is translated as CASSEAGGDQETQYF.

V is TRBV5-4 and J is TRBJ2-7, with 8 bases matching TRBD2. After removal of 0 bases from V and 0 bases from J, the junction contained 5 bases not matched to a gene. This CDR3 is built from 16 residues. CDR1 and CDR2 from the germline V gene are SGHNT and YYREEE (reference sequence). CDR3 residues: CASSLVGGGTSYEQYF. Written as DNA, the CDR3 is TGTGCCAGCAGCTTGGTTGGCGGGGGGACCTCCTACGAGCAGTACTTC.

V and J are TRBV19 and TRBJ2-3; D might be TRBD1 (7 bases). Trimming left V 6 bases short and J 1 base short, with 17 bases between. Germline CDR1 reads LNHDA; CDR2 reads SQIVND (reference sequence). The CDR3 extends over 16 amino acids. The CDR3 DNA reads TGTGCCAGTAGGGAACAGGGGTGGGAGGGCACAGATACGCAGTATTTT. Its protein product is CASREQGWEGTDTQYF. Full variable domain (missing parts from reference TRBV19 and TRBJ2-3): DGGITQSPKYLFRKEGQNVTLSCEQNLNHDAMYWYRQDPGQGLRLIYYSQIVNDFQKGDIAEGYSVSREKKESFPLTVTSAQKNPTAFYLCASREQGWEGTDTQYFGPGTRLTVL.

V usage is TRBV27 and J usage is TRBJ2-1, with 11 positions matching TRBD2. The CDR3 totals 16 residues. V dropped 5 bases and J dropped 5; count of bases not matched to a gene: 8. The germline V gene encodes CDR1 MNHEY and CDR2 SMNVEV (reference sequence). The CDR3 nucleotides read TGTGCCAGCAGTATCAGGGGGACTAGCGGTAACAATGAGCAGTTCTTC. This encodes CASSIRGTSGNNEQFF.

The rearrangement uses TRBV15 and TRBJ1-5; 7 bases are shared with TRBD1. Germline values: CDR1 LNHNV, CDR2 YYDKDF (reference sequence). This CDR3 comprises 15 residues. V gave up 0 bases and J gave up 6 bases; unmatched junction bases: 5. The CDR3 here is CATSRDWQGVQPQHF. In nucleotides, the CDR3 is TGTGCCACCAGCAGAGATTGGCAGGGGGTTCAGCCCCAGCATTTT.

The chain combines TRBV18 with TRBJ1-5, with D maybe TRBD1 (6 bases). The CDR3 is made up of 16 amino acids. Germline V gene lookup returns CDR1 KGHSH and CDR2 LQKENI. The V end lost 2 bases, the J end lost 4 bases, and 15 bases lay between the germline ends. CDR3 in amino acids: CASSPGSGTSNQPQHF. The CDR3 DNA reads TGTGCCAGCTCACCAGGATCCGGGACAAGTAATCAGCCCCAGCATTTT.

The J gene is TRBJ1-6, the V gene TRBV5-1, with a weak D call TRBD1 (6 bases). Germline lookup yields CDR1 SGHRS and CDR2 YFSETQ. Trimming cost V 4 bases and J 1 base, with 18 bases left between them. This CDR3 region has 18 residues. The CDR3 spells CASSHYSQGRSYNSPLHF. For the CDR3, the DNA is TGCGCCAGCAGCCACTATTCACAGGGAAGGTCCTATAATTCACCCCTCCACTTT. Variable domain in full (rest from reference TRBV5-1 and TRBJ1-6): KAGVTQTPRYLIKTRGQQVTLSCSPISGHRSVSWYQQTPGQGLQFLFEYFSETQRNKGNFPGRFSGRQFSNSRSEMNVSTLELGDSALYLCASSHYSQGRSYNSPLHFGNGTRLTVT.

The chain uses TRBV10-1 and TRBJ2-7; 11 nucleotides match TRBD1. The CDR3 has 13 residues. With 7 bases clipped from V and 6 bases from J, the junction kept 5 bases outside the gene matches. In germline, CDR1 is WNHNN, CDR2 SYGVQD (reference sequence). DNA of the CDR3: TGCGCCAGCACCGGGGGACAGGGGGGCGAGCAGTACTTC. This gives the protein CASTGGQGGEQYF.

The CDR3 reads CASSLDRDTEAFF. The DNA for the CDR3 is TGTGCCAGCAGTCTAGACAGGGACACTGAAGCTTTCTTT. The chain joins TRBV7-8 to TRBJ1-1; 7 bases line up with TRBD1. V shed 6 bases, J shed 3 bases, and the junction held 4 bases outside the gene matches. Germline V CDR1 and CDR2: SGHVS, FQNEAQ. The CDR3 extends over 13 amino acids.